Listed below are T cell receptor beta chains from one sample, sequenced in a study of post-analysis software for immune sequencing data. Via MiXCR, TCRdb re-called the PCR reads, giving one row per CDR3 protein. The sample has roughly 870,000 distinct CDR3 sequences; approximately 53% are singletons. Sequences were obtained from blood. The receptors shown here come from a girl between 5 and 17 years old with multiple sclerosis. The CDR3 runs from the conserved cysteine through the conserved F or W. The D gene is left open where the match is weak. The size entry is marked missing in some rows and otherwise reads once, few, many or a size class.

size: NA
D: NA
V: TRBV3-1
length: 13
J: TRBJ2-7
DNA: TGTGCCAGCAGCCAAGATTGGACAGACGAGCAGTACTTC
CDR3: CASSQDWTDEQYF

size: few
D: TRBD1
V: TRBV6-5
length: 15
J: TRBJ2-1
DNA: TGTGCCAGCAGCCGGACAGGGAGGTCCTACAATGAGCAGTTCTTC
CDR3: CASSRTGRSYNEQFF

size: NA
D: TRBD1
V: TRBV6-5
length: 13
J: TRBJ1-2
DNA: TGTGCCAGCAGTTCCGGGACAGGGAGAGGCTACACCTTC
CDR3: CASSSGTGRGYTF

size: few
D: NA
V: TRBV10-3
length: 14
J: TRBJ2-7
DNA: TGTGCCATCAGTGGCCCCGGGACGAAAAGCGAGCAGTACTTC
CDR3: CAISGPGTKSEQYF

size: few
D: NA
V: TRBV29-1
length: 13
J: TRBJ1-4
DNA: TGCAGCGTCGGGGGCGAAAATAATGAAAAACTGTTTTTT
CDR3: CSVGGENNEKLFF

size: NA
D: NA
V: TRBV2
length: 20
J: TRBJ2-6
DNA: TGTGCCAGCAGTGAAGTGGACCCCCGGGACGTAAGCTCTGGGGCCAACGTCCTGACTTTC
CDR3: CASSEVDPRDVSSGANVLTF

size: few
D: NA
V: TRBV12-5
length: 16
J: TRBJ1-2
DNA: TGTGCTAGTGGTTTGGGAGTAGGCTCTCTCCTCTATGGCTACACCTTC
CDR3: CASGLGVGSLLYGYTF

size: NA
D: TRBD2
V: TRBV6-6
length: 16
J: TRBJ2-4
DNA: TGTGCCAGCAGCCCCGAGGGAGGGAAGCCAAAAAACATTCAGTACTTC
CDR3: CASSPEGGKPKNIQYF

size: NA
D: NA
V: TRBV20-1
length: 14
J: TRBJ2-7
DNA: TGCAGTGCTAGAAACTCCCCGAGCTCCTACGAGCAGTACTTC
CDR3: CSARNSPSSYEQYF

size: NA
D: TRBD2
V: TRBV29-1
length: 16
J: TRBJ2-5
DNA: TGCAGCGTTGAAGGGGCTAGCGGGAGGGCTCCGGAGACCCAGTACTTC
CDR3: CSVEGASGRAPETQYF

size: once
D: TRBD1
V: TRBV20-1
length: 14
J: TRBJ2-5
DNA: TGCAGTGCCTCCGGGACAGGGCATGGGGAGACCCAGTACTTC
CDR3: CSASGTGHGETQYF

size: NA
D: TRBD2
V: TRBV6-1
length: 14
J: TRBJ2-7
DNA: TGTGCCGTTCACTCGCGCGGGAGTCCCTTCGAGCAGTACTTC
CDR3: CAVHSRGSPFEQYF

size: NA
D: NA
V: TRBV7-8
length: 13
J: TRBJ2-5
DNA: TGTGCCAGCAGCTTAGCGGGGGATCGGGAGCAGTACTTC
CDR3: CASSLAGDREQYF

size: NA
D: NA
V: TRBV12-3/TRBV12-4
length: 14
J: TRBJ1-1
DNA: TGTGCCAGCAGCACCGGGACAAGGAACACTGAAGCTTTCTTT
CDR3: CASSTGTRNTEAFF

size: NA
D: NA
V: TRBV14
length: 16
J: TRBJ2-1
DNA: TGTGCCAGCAGCGATAAGACAACCTACTCCTACAATGAGCAGTTCTTC
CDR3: CASSDKTTYSYNEQFF

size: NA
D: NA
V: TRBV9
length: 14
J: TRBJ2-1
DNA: TGTGCCGGCAGCGTAGTAGCGGCCCACAATGAGCAGTTCTTC
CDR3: CAGSVVAAHNEQFF